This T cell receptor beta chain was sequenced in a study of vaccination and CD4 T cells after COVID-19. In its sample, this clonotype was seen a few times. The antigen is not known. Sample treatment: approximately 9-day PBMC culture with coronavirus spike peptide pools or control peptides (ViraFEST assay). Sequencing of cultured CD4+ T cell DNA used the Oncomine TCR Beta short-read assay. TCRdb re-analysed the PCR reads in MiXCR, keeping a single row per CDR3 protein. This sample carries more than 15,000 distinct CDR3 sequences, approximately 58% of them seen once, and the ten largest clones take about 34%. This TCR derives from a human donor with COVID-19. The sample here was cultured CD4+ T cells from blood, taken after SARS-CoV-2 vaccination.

The CDR3 reads CASSFFGSIAGATEAFF. CDR3 sequence (DNA): TGTGCCAGCAGCTTCTTCGGCAGTATAGCTGGGGCAACTGAAGCTTTCTTT. The chain carries TRBV5-8 and TRBJ1-1, with a tentative D call TRBD1 (5 bases). Germline assignment: CDR1 SGHTS and CDR2 YDEGEE. The CDR3 has 17 amino acids. Trimming took 2 bases from V and 5 from J, leaving 22 bases between them. The full variable domain, rest sourced from reference TRBV5-8 and TRBJ1-1, is EAGVTQSPTHLIKTRGQQATLRCSPISGHTSVYWYQQALGLGLQFLLWYDEGEERNRGNFPPRFSGRQFPNYSSELNVNALELEDSALYLCASSFFGSIAGATEAFFGQGTRLTVV.